One and the same sample provided the 6 T cell receptor beta chains below, sequenced in a study of shared clonotypes between healthy human individuals. The naive CD8 subset, CD45RO-negative cells positively selected for CCR7, excluded terminally differentiated effector memory CD45RA+ cells. The method was immunoSEQ multiplex PCR; TCRdb's version includes in-frame clones alone and lacks a portion of them. The sample includes over 750,000 clones, just over 95% seen only once; the top ten take about 0.25%. Sample: naive CD8+ T cells sorted from blood. These receptors all stem from a man aged 25 to 40 in good health.

The J gene is TRBJ2-5, the V gene TRBV6-6, with 9 bases matching TRBD2. Germline V gene sequence: CDR1 MNHNY, CDR2 SVGAGI (reference sequence). The CDR3 is 15 residues long. The J segment lost 4 bases and the V segment lost 0 bases, leaving 3 bases of the junction unmatched. The CDR3 protein is CASSYSREGLETQYF. The CDR3 DNA sequence: TGTGCCAGCAGTTACTCGCGGGAGGGCCTAGAGACCCAGTACTTC.

The rearrangement joins TRBV9 to TRBJ2-2, with 7 bases lining up with TRBD1. The CDR3 contains 16 residues. CDR1 SGDLS and CDR2 YYNGEE come from the germline V gene. After removal of 4 bases from V and 5 bases from J, the junction contained 11 bases not matched to a gene. The CDR3 here is CASSSRLQGVTGELFF. CDR3 coding DNA: TGTGCCAGCAGCTCCCGGCTCCAGGGGGTAACCGGGGAGCTGTTTTTT.

Of note for this clone: Other DNA sequences in the same sample also yield this CDR3. The J gene is TRBJ2-7, the V gene TRBV27; D remains ambiguous. This CDR3 is built from 13 residues. Trimming stripped 3 bases from V and 2 bases from J, with 8 bases between. Germline V CDR1 and CDR2: MNHEY, SMNVEV (reference sequence). The CDR3 DNA reads TGTGCCAGCAGTTTGGCAGCTACCTACGAGCAGTACTTC. It specifies CASSLAATYEQYF.

V and J are TRBV7-6 and TRBJ2-7; TRBD2 aligns across 11 bases. Germline V CDR1 and CDR2: SGHVS, FNYEAQ. This CDR3 has 16 residues. The V and J ends lost 5 bases and 7 bases, in that order; junction bases with no gene match: 13. CDR3 DNA: TGTGCCAGCAGCAATATCGTACTAGCGGGAGACCCAGAGCAGTACTTC. Residues: CASSNIVLAGDPEQYF.

This rearrangement joins TRBV29-1 to TRBJ1-4; TRBD1 matches at 9 bases. Germline trimming cut 6 bases from V and 4 bases from J; bases unmatched to any gene: 12. Germline-derived CDR1 and CDR2 are SQVTM and ANQGSEA. CDR3 length: 16 residues. The CDR3 protein is CSVTGTGTGVNEKLFF. CDR3 nucleotide sequence: TGCAGCGTAACCGGGACAGGGACCGGGGTTAATGAAAAACTGTTTTTT.

This clone is a singleton in its sample. The V and J genes are TRBV9 and TRBJ2-1; TRBD1 is a possible D gene (5 bases). The germline V gene has CDR1 SGDLS and CDR2 YYNGEE. The V end was cut by 0 bases, the J end by 11 bases, with 15 bases between. The CDR3 runs 14 residues. This CDR3 reads CASSVGDRPLKQFF. The DNA of the CDR3 is TGTGCCAGCAGCGTAGGTGACAGACCTCTAAAGCAGTTCTTC.